The clone carrying this T cell receptor beta chain appeared many times. TCRdb itself ran the reads through MiXCR, one entry per CDR3 protein. The data contain roughly 320,000 distinct CDR3 sequences, 9.5% of them seen just once; the ten biggest clones take up 3.5% to 4.5%. This CDR3 region has 18 residues. CDR1 and CDR2 from the germline V gene are SGHAT and FQNNGV. V lost 6 bases, J lost 0 bases, and 13 bases stayed unmatched. This record belongs to a study of T cell repertoires in cytomegalovirus infection. Looking at the study overall: Indications of both CMV infection and matching HLA type were provided by public TCR beta signatures.

The sequence came from a human donor in good health (CMV status not recorded). Some clones in this sample may be carry-over from other donors' samples. The chain has TRBV11-2 and TRBJ2-1; 8 nucleotides line up with TRBD2. The sample was PBMCs. CDR3 in DNA: TGTGCCAGCAGTCAGAGGGGATTAGCGGGGCGCTCCTACAATGAGCAGTTCTTC. Translation: CASSQRGLAGRSYNEQFF.